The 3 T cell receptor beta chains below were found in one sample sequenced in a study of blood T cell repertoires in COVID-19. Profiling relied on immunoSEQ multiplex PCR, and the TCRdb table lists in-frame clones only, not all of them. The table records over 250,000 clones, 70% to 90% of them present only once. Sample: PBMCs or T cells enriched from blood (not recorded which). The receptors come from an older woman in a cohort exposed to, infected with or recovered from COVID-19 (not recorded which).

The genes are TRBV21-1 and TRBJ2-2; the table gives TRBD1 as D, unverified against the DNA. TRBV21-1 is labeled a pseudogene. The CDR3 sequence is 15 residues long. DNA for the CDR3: TGTGCCAGCTGGAACAGGGGGTTTAACACCGGGGAGCTGTTTTTT. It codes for CASWNRGFNTGELFF.

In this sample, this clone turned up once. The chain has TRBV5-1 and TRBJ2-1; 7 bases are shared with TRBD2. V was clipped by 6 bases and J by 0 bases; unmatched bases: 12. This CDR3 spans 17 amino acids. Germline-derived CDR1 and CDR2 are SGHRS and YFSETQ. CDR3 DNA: TGCGCCAGCACCTCGGTGGGAGGCGGGAGCTCCTACAATGAGCAGTTCTTC. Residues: CASTSVGGGSSYNEQFF.

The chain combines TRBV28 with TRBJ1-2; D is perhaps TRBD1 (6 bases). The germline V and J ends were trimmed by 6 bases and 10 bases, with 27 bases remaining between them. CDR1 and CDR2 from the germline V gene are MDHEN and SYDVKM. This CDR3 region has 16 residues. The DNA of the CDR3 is TGTGCCAGCAGGGTAGGACAGCGTCTGGGGATGGTGGACTACACCTTC. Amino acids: CASRVGQRLGMVDYTF.